This passage covers 12 T cell receptor beta chains from one sample sequenced in a study of T cell clones after liver transplantation. Profiled with immunoSEQ multiplex PCR; TCRdb holds only in-frame clones, not every one. The table shows about 47,000 clones, with roughly nine tenths occurring only once. Sequenced here: CD8+ T cells from blood, sampled 12 months after liver transplant. These receptors were collected from a human patient who received a liver transplant. The graft donor may have contributed some T cells.

The chain recombines TRBV5-1 with TRBJ2-7; 13 nucleotides align to TRBD2. CDR3 size: 15 residues. CDR1 is SGHRS, CDR2 YFSETQ, per germline. Trimming removed 4 bases from V and 0 bases from J; junction bases left unmatched: 1. The DNA of the CDR3 is TGCGCCAGCAGCCGGACTAGCGGGAGCTCCTACGAGCAGTACTTC. Its translation: CASSRTSGSSYEQYF. The full variable domain, with the rest looked up from reference TRBV5-1 and TRBJ2-7, is KAGVTQTPRYLIKTRGQQVTLSCSPISGHRSVSWYQQTPGQGLQFLFEYFSETQRNKGNFPGRFSGRQFSNSRSEMNVSTLELGDSALYLCASSRTSGSSYEQYFGPGTRLTVT.

The chain employs TRBV9 and TRBJ1-4, with 7 bases lining up with TRBD1. Germline loops: CDR1 SGDLS, CDR2 YYNGEE. The CDR3 totals 15 residues. After removal of 4 bases from V and 3 bases from J, the junction contained 6 bases not matched to a gene. CDR3 in DNA: TGTGCCAGCAGCCCAAAGAGGGGGCCTAATGAAAAACTGTTTTTT. It is translated as CASSPKRGPNEKLFF.

The V call is TRBV27, the J call TRBJ2-1; no firm D call. Per the germline V gene, CDR1 is MNHEY and CDR2 is SMNVEV (reference sequence). There are 14 residues in the CDR3. The ends were cut back, 7 bases at V and 0 bases at J, with 10 bases in the middle. CDR3 coding DNA: TGTGCCAGCAACGGAGTCGGCTCCTACAATGAGCAGTTCTTC. Its protein is CASNGVGSYNEQFF.

DNA for the CDR3: TGTGCCAGCAGCGTAGGGGATAGCGGAACAGATACGCAGTATTTT. The encoded protein is CASSVGDSGTDTQYF. This rearrangement joins TRBV9 to TRBJ2-3; tentatively, D is TRBD2 (6 bases). The CDR3 has 15 amino acids. V shed 0 bases and J shed 3 bases, with 11 bases lying between them. The germline gives CDR1 SGDLS, CDR2 YYNGEE.

This chain connects TRBV11-2 to TRBJ2-1; 12 bases map to TRBD1. Germline lookup yields CDR1 SGHAT and CDR2 FQNNGV. The CDR3 is 14 residues long. With 7 bases clipped from V and 8 bases from J, the junction kept 6 bases outside the gene matches. The DNA for the CDR3 is TGTGCCAGCACCTTGGGACAGGGGGCAGATGAGCAGTTCTTC. This sequence encodes CASTLGQGADEQFF.

The chain has TRBV28 and TRBJ2-3; TRBD2 aligns across 7 bases. Germline V gives CDR1 MDHEN, CDR2 SYDVKM. V dropped 2 bases and J dropped 7; count of bases not matched to a gene: 9. The CDR3 length is 15 residues. The CDR3 protein is CASSLPRELSNTQYF. CDR3 coding DNA: TGTGCCAGCAGTTTACCGCGGGAGTTGAGTAATACGCAGTATTTT.

This clone was seen a few times. The chain has TRBV28 and TRBJ2-3, with a possible D match to TRBD1 (7 bases). The CDR3 consists of 19 residues. V lost 3 bases, J lost 3 bases, and 25 bases lay in between. CDR1 is MDHEN and CDR2 is SYDVKM in the germline V gene. The CDR3 sequence is CASSFGIRGRRRETDTQYF. The CDR3 DNA sequence: TGTGCCAGCAGTTTCGGGATTAGGGGGCGGCGGAGGGAGACAGATACGCAGTATTTT.

Details on this clone: A read error may be the cause here, since a much bigger clone is one base away. This sequence joins TRBV7-6 and TRBJ2-5; the D call may be TRBD1 or TRBD2 (5 bases each). The last part of the DNA fits TRBJ2-7 better; the J call may be wrong. The CDR3 runs 13 residues. Looked up from germline, CDR1 is SGHVS and CDR2 is FNYEAQ. CDR3 sequence reads: CASSQGTKYEQYF. The CDR3 nucleotides read TGTGCCAGCAGCCAAGGGACCAAGTACGAGCAGTACTTC.

The rearrangement links TRBV28 to TRBJ1-1; D is uncertain. The CDR3 totals 14 residues. Trimming took 5 bases from V and 3 from J, leaving 13 bases between them. The germline gives CDR1 MDHEN, CDR2 SYDVKM. The CDR3 here is CASSPRRRDTEAFF. DNA for the CDR3: TGTGCCAGCAGTCCTCGGAGGCGGGACACTGAAGCTTTCTTT.

The chain combines TRBV27 with TRBJ2-3, with TRBD2 as a possible D gene (6 bases). The CDR3 extends over 15 amino acids. V was trimmed by 7 bases and J by 8 bases, leaving 22 bases between them. Germline V lookup: CDR1 MNHEY, CDR2 SMNVEV (reference sequence). The CDR3 sequence is CASTSRDSVMGTQYF. CDR3 bases: TGTGCCAGCACCAGTCGGGACTCCGTAATGGGTACGCAGTATTTT.

The genes are TRBV4-2 and TRBJ2-3; 7 bases fit TRBD1. After removal of 2 bases from V and 4 bases from J, the junction contained 15 bases not matched to a gene. The CDR3 length is 18 residues. Germline V gives CDR1 LGHNA, CDR2 YNFKEQ. The CDR3 sequence is CASSQRTIDRDRADTQYF. DNA of the CDR3: TGTGCCAGCAGCCAACGCACTATAGATCGCGACAGGGCAGATACGCAGTATTTT.

The V call is TRBV10-3, the J call TRBJ2-1; the D is unclear. The CDR3 consists of 14 residues. Germline-derived CDR1 and CDR2 are ENHRY and SYGVKD. V was cut by 0 bases and J by 5 bases, with 8 bases left in between. The chain's CDR3 is CAISESGSNNEQFF. DNA for the CDR3: TGTGCCATCAGTGAGTCGGGGTCCAACAATGAGCAGTTCTTC.